This TCR beta chain was captured by sequencing in a study of blood T cell repertoires in COVID-19. Study-wide context: PBMCs, B-cell-depleted T cells, or T cells provided the cDNA or gDNA that made up the material.

This clone has more than one count but fewer than ten. V was pared by 1 base and J by 0 bases, with 9 bases between. The CDR3 totals 15 residues. The germline gives CDR1 SGHAT, CDR2 FQDESV (reference sequence). Authors' analysis steps: How many nucleated cells were present was estimated from reference gene primer amplification. TCRdb's table, derived via immunoSEQ multiplex PCR, lists solely in-frame clones and lacks some. V and J calls and clone size are those listed in that table; D and trimming were worked out from the DNA. The sample lists roughly 150,000 clones, around 84% occurring once. Participants were placed into cohorts based on the clinical history they reported. Resolution of symptoms, clearance, or two negative PCRs was present in recovered Cohort 3 donors.

This sequence joins TRBV11-1 and TRBJ1-1, with TRBD1 as a possible D gene (5 bases). This receptor was identified in a woman aged 45 to 65 who had recovered from COVID-19. Material for sequencing was PBMCs or T cells enriched from blood (not recorded which). Here the CDR3 DNA reads TGTGCCAGCAGCTTAGATGGGGCGCTGAACACTGAAGCTTTCTTT. Its protein is CASSLDGALNTEAFF.